The clone carrying this T cell receptor beta chain was observed at least ten times. Its cognate antigen is unknown. TCR alpha and beta CDR3 regions were amplified from RNA using iRepertoire nested multiplex PCR. TCRdb re-called the multiplex PCR reads through MiXCR, storing one row per CDR3 protein. Of about 210,000 distinct CDR3 sequences listed, around 32% are singletons. The sample belongs to a study of glioma-infiltrating T cells. Whole-study results and caveats: Gliomas, especially low-grade, showed above-expected tissue-blood divergence; non-neoplastic patients showed below. Only very few CDR3 sequences appeared in both tissue and blood.

This CDR3 spans 15 amino acids. Germline V gene lookup returns CDR1 SGHTA and CDR2 FQGTGA. V trimming: 1 base; J trimming: 1 base; junction bases outside the gene matches: 0. The sequence was collected from a human donor with low-grade glioma or glioblastoma, undergoing nonglioma brain surgery, or in good health (not recorded which). The sequencing sample was made of glioma tissue, nonneoplastic brain tissue, or PBMCs (not recorded which). The J gene is TRBJ2-2, the V gene TRBV7-3; TRBD2 matches 7 bases. The DNA for the CDR3 is TGTGCCAGCAGCTTAATAGCGGGGAACACCGGGGAGCTGTTTTTT. It specifies CASSLIAGNTGELFF.